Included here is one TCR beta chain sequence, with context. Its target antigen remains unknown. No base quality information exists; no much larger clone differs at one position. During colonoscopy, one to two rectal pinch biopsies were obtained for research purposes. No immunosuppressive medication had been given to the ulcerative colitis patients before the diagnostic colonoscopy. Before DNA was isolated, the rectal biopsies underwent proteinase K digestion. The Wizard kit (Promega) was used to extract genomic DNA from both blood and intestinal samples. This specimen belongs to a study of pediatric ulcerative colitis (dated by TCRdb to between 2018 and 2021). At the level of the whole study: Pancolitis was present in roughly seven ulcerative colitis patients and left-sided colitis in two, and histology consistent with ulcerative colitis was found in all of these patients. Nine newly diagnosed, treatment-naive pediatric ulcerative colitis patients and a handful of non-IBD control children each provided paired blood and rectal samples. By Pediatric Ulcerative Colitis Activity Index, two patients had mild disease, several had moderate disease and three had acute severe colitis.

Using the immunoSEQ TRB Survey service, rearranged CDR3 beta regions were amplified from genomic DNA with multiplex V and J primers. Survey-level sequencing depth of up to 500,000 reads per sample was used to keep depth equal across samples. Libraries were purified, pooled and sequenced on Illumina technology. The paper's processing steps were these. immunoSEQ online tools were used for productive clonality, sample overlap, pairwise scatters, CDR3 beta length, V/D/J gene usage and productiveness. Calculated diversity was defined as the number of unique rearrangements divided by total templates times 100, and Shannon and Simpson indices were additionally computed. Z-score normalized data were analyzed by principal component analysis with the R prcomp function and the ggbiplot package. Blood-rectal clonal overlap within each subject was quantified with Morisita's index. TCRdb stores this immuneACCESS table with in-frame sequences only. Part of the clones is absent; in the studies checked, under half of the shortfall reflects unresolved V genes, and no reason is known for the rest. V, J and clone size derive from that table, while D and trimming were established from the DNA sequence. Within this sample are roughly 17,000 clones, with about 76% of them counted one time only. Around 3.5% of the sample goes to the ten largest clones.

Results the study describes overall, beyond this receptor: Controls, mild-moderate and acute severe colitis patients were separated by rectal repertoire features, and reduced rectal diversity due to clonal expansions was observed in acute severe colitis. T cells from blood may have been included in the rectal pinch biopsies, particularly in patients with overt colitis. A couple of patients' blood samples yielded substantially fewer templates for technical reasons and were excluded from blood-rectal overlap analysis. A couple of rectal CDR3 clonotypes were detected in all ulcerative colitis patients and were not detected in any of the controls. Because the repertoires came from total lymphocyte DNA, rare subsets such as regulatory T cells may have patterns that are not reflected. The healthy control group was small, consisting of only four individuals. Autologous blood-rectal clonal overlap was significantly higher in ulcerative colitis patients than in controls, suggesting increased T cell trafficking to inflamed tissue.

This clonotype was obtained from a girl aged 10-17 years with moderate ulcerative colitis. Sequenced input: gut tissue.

The nucleotides read TGTGCCAGCAGCCTTCAGGCGGGCGGGCCCTCCACAGATACGCAGTATTTT. The translation is CASSLQAGGPSTDTQYF. The sequence joins TRBV11-2 to TRBJ2-3; the D segment could be TRBD2, given 5 matching bases. From its cysteine to its phenylalanine, the CDR3 spans 17 amino acids. Only the CDR3 part of the read is kept: 51 bases, read in frame from the first base. The germline V gene sets CDR1 to SGHAT and CDR2 to FQNNGV. V and J are truncated by 5 bases and 2 bases respectively, leaving an intervening sequence of 20 bases.